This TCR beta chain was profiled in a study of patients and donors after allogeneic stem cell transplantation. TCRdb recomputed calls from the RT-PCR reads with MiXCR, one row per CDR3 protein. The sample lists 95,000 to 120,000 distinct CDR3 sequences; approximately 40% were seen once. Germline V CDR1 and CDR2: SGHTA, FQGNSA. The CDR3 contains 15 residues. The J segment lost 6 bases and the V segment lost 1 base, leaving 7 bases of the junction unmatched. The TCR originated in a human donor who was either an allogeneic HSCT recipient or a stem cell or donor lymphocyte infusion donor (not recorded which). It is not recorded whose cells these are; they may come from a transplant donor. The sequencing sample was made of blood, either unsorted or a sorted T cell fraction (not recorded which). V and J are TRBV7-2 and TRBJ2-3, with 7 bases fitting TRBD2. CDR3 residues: CASSLEAGRGDTQYF. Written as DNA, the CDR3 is TGTGCCAGCAGCTTAGAGGCAGGGAGGGGCGATACGCAGTATTTT.